Sequencing of this T cell receptor beta chain was carried out in a study of shared clonotypes between healthy human individuals. V lost 2 bases, J lost 3 bases, and 12 bases lay in between. CDR1 and CDR2 (germline): SGHRS, YFSETQ. The CDR3 extends over 14 amino acids. A note on this clone: As yet, its antigen is unknown.

Here immunoSEQ multiplex PCR was the method, and the copy in TCRdb shows in-frame clones only, minus some. There are approximately 500,000 clones in the sample; about four fifths occur only once, and approximately 13% lies in the top ten. Study-wide results and limits: Few donors restricted represented genetic and exposure-history diversity.

V and J are TRBV5-1 and TRBJ2-7; D remains unclear. The sample consisted of PBMCs. The sequence derives from a middle-aged woman in good health. Some clones in this sample may be carry-over from other donors' samples. The CDR3 spells CASSFLGHVYEQYF. In DNA, the CDR3 is TGCGCCAGCAGCTTTTTGGGCCACGTCTACGAGCAGTACTTC.